A single sample gave rise to the 14 T cell receptor beta chains below, sequenced in a study of T cell responses to AZD1222 COVID-19 vaccine. TCRdb's table, derived via immunoSEQ multiplex PCR, lists solely in-frame clones and lacks some. Of fewer than 200,000 clones in the sample, 88% are singletons; the top ten hold 9.5% to 13%. The sample consisted of peripheral blood, taken 28 days after the second AZD1222 dose. The receptors come from an adult who received the AZD1222 COVID-19 vaccine.

The rearrangement uses TRBV19 and TRBJ2-2; 8 nucleotides match TRBD1. Trimming removed 5 bases from V and 4 bases from J; junction bases left unmatched: 9. Germline CDR1 reads LNHDA; CDR2 reads SQIVND (reference sequence). The CDR3 extends over 16 amino acids. The chain's CDR3 is CASSAYRGSGTGELFF. CDR3 bases: TGTGCCAGTAGTGCCTACAGGGGGTCGGGCACCGGGGAGCTGTTTTTT.

CDR3 DNA: TGTGCCATCAGGCCACAGGGGGAGTCTGGAAACACCATATATTTT. Its translation is CAIRPQGESGNTIYF. The gene calls are TRBV10-3 and TRBJ1-3; TRBD1 agrees at 8 bases. This CDR3 region has 15 residues. From germline, CDR1 is ENHRY and CDR2 SYGVKD. V was clipped by 6 bases and J by 1 base; unmatched bases: 5.

The chain recombines TRBV5-1 with TRBJ2-3; D possibly matches TRBD1 or TRBD2 (6 bases each). The ends were cut back, 2 bases at V and 0 bases at J, with 25 bases in the middle. CDR1 is SGHRS and CDR2 is YFSETQ in the germline V gene. The CDR3 sequence is 20 residues long. The CDR3 DNA reads TGCGCCAGCAGCTTAACACCTAGGGTGGGGGGCCTCAGAAGCACAGATACGCAGTATTTT. It translates to CASSLTPRVGGLRSTDTQYF.

The chain is built from TRBV29-1 and TRBJ1-2; 9 nucleotides agree with TRBD1. In germline, CDR1 is SQVTM, CDR2 ANQGSEA. V lost 6 bases and J lost 8; bases outside the gene matches: 4. There are 11 residues in the CDR3. As DNA, the CDR3 is TGCAGCGTCAGACAGGGGGAGGGCTACACCTTC. It is translated as CSVRQGEGYTF.

This clone was recorded once. The chain has TRBV5-1 and TRBJ1-1, with D maybe TRBD1 (5 bases). V was clipped by 0 bases and J by 0 bases, with 9 bases between them. The CDR3 sequence is 15 residues long. Germline CDR1 SGHRS, CDR2 YFSETQ. The CDR3 reads CASSLGGAMNTEAFF. Here the CDR3 DNA reads TGCGCCAGCAGCTTGGGAGGGGCTATGAACACTGAAGCTTTCTTT.

This clone was seen only a few times. The V gene is TRBV4-1, the J gene TRBJ2-7, with D tentatively TRBD1 (6 bases). This CDR3 comprises 15 residues. The germline gives CDR1 MGHRA, CDR2 YSYEKL. Trimming removed 5 bases at V and 0 bases at J, with 14 bases between. This CDR3 reads CASSVQGSNSYEQYF. The CDR3, as DNA: TGCGCCAGCAGCGTCCAGGGGTCGAACTCCTACGAGCAGTACTTC.

DNA for the CDR3: TGCGCCAGCAGCTACGCCACCGGGGGACAGGGGAACACCGGGGAGCTGTTTTTT. It translates to CASSYATGGQGNTGELFF. V usage is TRBV5-1 and J usage is TRBJ2-2; 9 bases align to TRBD1. The CDR3 extends over 18 amino acids. J was trimmed by 1 base and V by 3 bases; bases with no gene match: 10. From germline, CDR1 is SGHRS and CDR2 YFSETQ.

The chain links TRBV6-1 to TRBJ2-3; D gene uncertain. This CDR3 spans 12 amino acids. The V end lost 2 bases, the J end lost 5 bases, and 5 bases lay between the germline ends. Germline V CDR1 and CDR2: MNHNS, SASEGT. The DNA for the CDR3 is TGTGCCAGCAGTGAAAGCCTAGATACGCAGTATTTT. Amino acids: CASSESLDTQYF.

The V gene is TRBV19, the J gene TRBJ1-1, with no clear D. In germline, CDR1 is LNHDA, CDR2 SQIVND (reference sequence). This CDR3 region has 12 residues. V dropped 5 bases and J dropped 7 bases, with 11 bases sitting between them. CDR3 DNA: TGTGCCAGTAGTCCTAGAAGGAGTGAAGCTTTCTTT. Its protein is CASSPRRSEAFF. Filled out from reference TRBV19 and TRBJ1-1, the complete variable domain reads DGGITQSPKYLFRKEGQNVTLSCEQNLNHDAMYWYRQDPGQGLRLIYYSQIVNDFQKGDIAEGYSVSREKKESFPLTVTSAQKNPTAFYLCASSPRRSEAFFGQGTRLTVV.

The chain links TRBV30 to TRBJ1-6, with D unclear. The CDR3 length is 14 residues. The germline V gene has CDR1 GTSNPN and CDR2 SVGIG (reference sequence). V lost 0 bases, J lost 6 bases, and 9 bases lay in between. The CDR3 DNA is TGTGCCTGGAGTGTACGAGGGTCTAATTCACCCCTCCACTTT. The encoded protein is CAWSVRGSNSPLHF.

J is TRBJ1-1 and V is TRBV5-4; D uncertain. The V gene lost 5 bases and the J gene lost 6 bases, with 17 bases spanning the gap. Germline V gives CDR1 SGHNT, CDR2 YYREEE (reference sequence). This CDR3 has 14 residues. The CDR3: CASSPQQKTAEAFF. The CDR3 region has the DNA TGTGCCAGCAGTCCTCAACAGAAAACGGCTGAAGCTTTCTTT.

The chain employs TRBV2 and TRBJ2-7; possible D gene TRBD1, 6 bases. The CDR3 length is 12 residues. Per germline, CDR1 SNHLY and CDR2 FYNNEI. V lost 5 bases, J lost 4 bases, and 9 bases lay in between. Here the CDR3 reads CASSRGTYEQYF. The CDR3 DNA reads TGTGCCAGCAGTAGGGGGACATACGAGCAGTACTTC.

The rearrangement links TRBV29-1 to TRBJ2-7; TRBD2 might be the D (6 bases). V gave up 6 bases and J gave up 3 bases, with 9 bases separating them. The V gene's germline CDR1 is SQVTM and CDR2 ANQGSEA. This CDR3 has 11 amino acids. DNA of the CDR3: TGCAGCGTCACCGGGGGCTACGAGCAGTACTTC. Its protein is CSVTGGYEQYF.

The chain carries TRBV10-2 and TRBJ1-3, with 9 bases identical to TRBD1. Germline V lookup: CDR1 WSHSY, CDR2 SAAADI. Germline trimming cut 4 bases from V and 0 bases from J; bases unmatched to any gene: 10. CDR3 length: 18 amino acids. The CDR3 region has the DNA TGCGCCAGCAGTGGCCCACAGGGGGCTTCTTTCTCTGGAAACACCATATATTTT. Translation gives CASSGPQGASFSGNTIYF.